This TCR beta chain emerged from a study of blood T cell repertoires in COVID-19 (TCRdb year 2020). Background for the entire study: Samples covering the acute and convalescent phases of COVID-19 were provided by collaborators in the United States, Italy and Spain. HLA class I and class II types, where available, came from metadata supplied by the sample provider rather than from assay-based typing. The dataset comprised deeply sampled blood TCRbeta repertoires from subjects exposed to, actively infected with, or recovered from COVID-19. The prospective study material was composed of cDNA or gDNA derived from T cells, B-cell-depleted T cells, or PBMCs. A freely available public database, intended as a resource for researchers studying the immune response to SARS-CoV-2, is where the repertoires were released. Nearly every sample came with metadata listing a de-identified subject ID, COVID-19 status, age in years and sex. Samples were obtained from the ongoing ImmuneRACE study (first 160 participants) and from some 1,300 subjects provided by 6 global collaborators. On the study overall, not on this receptor specifically: Clinical and demographic metadata were provided uncurated, with the amount varying by source and participant.

Participants in the prospective study were enrolled through a virtual design, were aged about 18 to 100 years, and lived in 20 to 30 United States geographic areas. To assign participants to cohorts, the prospective study relied on clinical history that participants themselves reported in a screening survey and a study questionnaire. In the prospective study, mobile phlebotomists collected whole blood, serum and a nasopharyngeal or oropharyngeal swab from each participant. Over a roughly 2-month period, participants in the prospective study had the option of providing additional blood draws and questionnaires. Blood samples from the prospective study were shipped frozen or at room temperature prior to DNA extraction. Regarding this clone: Its antigen is currently not known. Base qualities are not at hand, and no much larger clone is one base apart.

TCRbeta CDR3 regions were amplified from genomic DNA by means of the immunoSEQ Assay, a bias-controlled multiplex PCR. In the original analysis: The number of nucleated cells in each sample was estimated from the amplification of reference gene primers within the assay. Sequence reads were collapsed and filtered to measure the absolute abundance of every unique TCRbeta CDR3 rearrangement. For each sample, productive Simpson clonality was calculated as the square root of Simpson's diversity index across productive rearrangements. TCRdb carries this immuneACCESS record with in-frame sequences only. Its versions omit some clonotypes, under half of them owing to an unresolved V gene in the studies checked, with the rest unexplained. V, J and clone size derive from that table, while D and trimming were established from the DNA sequence. Within this sample are roughly 190,000 clones, with around 82% of them counted one time only. Clones ranked in the top ten supply approximately 16% of the sample.

The germline V gene (reference sequence) supplies CDR1 LNHDA and CDR2 SQIVND. V is shortened by 6 bases, J by 4 bases, and the region joining them spans 9 bases. The CDR3, cysteine through phenylalanine, is 13 amino acids long. The only DNA kept is the CDR3, 39 bases in frame from the first base. The material sequenced was PBMCs or T cells enriched from blood (not recorded which). The source is a woman aged 45-65 years with acute COVID-19. In this chain, TRBV19 is recombined with TRBJ1-4; TRBD1 could be the D gene, as 5 bases match. The CDR3 is CASRQADNEKLFF. The base sequence is TGTGCCAGTAGACAGGCGGATAATGAAAAACTGTTTTTT.